This passage covers 13 T cell receptor beta chains from one sample sequenced in a study of OX40 agonist ivuxolimab in advanced cancers. Method: immunoSEQ multiplex PCR; TCRdb's copy keeps in-frame clones and lacks some. The sample carries some 69,000 clones, 70% to 90% recorded once. The sample here was CD4+ or CD8+ T cells sorted from blood, taken in a trial of the OX40 agonist ivuxolimab. Every receptor here comes from an adult with an advanced solid tumor such as melanoma, head and neck, liver or kidney cancer.

This chain joins TRBV11-2 and TRBJ2-1, with 9 bases lining up with TRBD2. The CDR3 is 16 amino acids. Per germline, CDR1 SGHAT and CDR2 FQNNGV. The ends lost 2 bases at V and 1 base at J; junction bases unmatched: 3. Here the CDR3 reads CASSLSSGVSYNEQFF. The CDR3, as DNA: TGTGCCAGCAGCTTATCTAGCGGGGTGTCCTACAATGAGCAGTTCTTC. Looking up the rest from reference TRBV11-2 and TRBJ2-1 gives the full variable domain: EAGVAQSPRYKIIEKRQSVAFWCNPISGHATLYWYQQILGQGPKLLIQFQNNGVVDDSQLPKDRFSAERLKGVDSTLKIQPAKLEDSAVYLCASSLSSGVSYNEQFFGPGTRLTVL.

This chain links TRBV27 with TRBJ2-7; a possible D gene is TRBD1 (5 bases). CDR1 and CDR2 (germline): MNHEY, SMNVEV (reference sequence). The length of the CDR3 is 14 residues. V lost 6 bases and J lost 0, with 12 bases in between. The CDR3 bases are TGTGCCAGCAGGTTGCAAGACAGCTCCTACGAGCAGTACTTC. Protein: CASRLQDSSYEQYF.

The chain employs TRBV6-5 and TRBJ1-6; TRBD1 aligns across 10 bases. With V trimmed by 2 bases and J by 13 bases, 8 bases remained unmatched. The CDR3 runs to 15 residues. Germline V lookup: CDR1 MNHEY, CDR2 SVGAGI. The CDR3 nucleotides are TGTGCCAGCAGTTACCCCAGGACAGGGGGTTCGCCCCTCCACTTT. This codes for CASSYPRTGGSPLHF.

The chain employs TRBV28 and TRBJ2-4; D is undetermined. This CDR3 is built from 13 residues. Germline V lookup: CDR1 MDHEN, CDR2 SYDVKM. The germline V and J ends were trimmed by 5 bases and 7 bases, with 12 bases remaining between them. The CDR3 DNA reads TGTGCCAGCAGTGTAACATACGGGAACATTCAGTACTTC. It encodes CASSVTYGNIQYF.

For this clone: Compared with germline, one end of the junction differs, possibly owing to a read error. The same CDR3 can be traced to other DNA sequences in this sample. V usage is TRBV7-3 and J usage is TRBJ2-3; the match to TRBD2 covers 11 bases. Germline V lookup: CDR1 SGHTA, CDR2 FQGTGA. This CDR3 spans 14 amino acids. CDR3 region: CASSLAGGTDTQYF. CDR3 DNA sequence: TGTGCCAGCAGTCTAGCGGGAGGCACCGATACGCAGTATTTT.

This clone was counted once. The chain employs TRBV18 and TRBJ1-5; D is unclear. Germline V gene data show CDR1 as KGHSH and CDR2 as LQKENI. This CDR3 has 15 amino acids. Trimming shortened V by 0 bases and J by 1 base, and 7 bases separated the two germline ends. The CDR3 DNA reads as TGTGCCAGCTCACCACCGGTGGGGAGCAATCAGCCCCAGCATTTT. As protein: CASSPPVGSNQPQHF. The whole variable domain, remainder taken from reference TRBV18 and TRBJ1-5, is NAGVMQNPRHLVRRRGQEARLRCSPMKGHSHVYWYRQLPEEGLKFMVYLQKENIIDESGMPKERFSAEFPKEGPSILRIQQVVRGDSAAYFCASSPPVGSNQPQHFGDGTRLSIL.

The gene calls are TRBV5-8 and TRBJ2-5; TRBD2 aligns across 11 bases. Germline CDR1 is SGHTS and CDR2 is YDEGEE. The CDR3 runs to 15 residues. The junction had 4 bases not matched to a gene; V was cut back by 3 bases and J by 3 bases. The CDR3 sequence is CASSSRLAGKETQYF. In DNA, the CDR3 is TGTGCCAGCAGCTCTAGACTAGCGGGGAAAGAGACCCAGTACTTC.

The rearrangement joins TRBV7-2 to TRBJ2-1; TRBD2 agrees at 11 bases. J lost 6 bases, V lost 2 bases, and 9 bases had no gene match. Germline V gene sequence: CDR1 SGHTA, CDR2 FQGNSA. This CDR3 contains 17 residues. The CDR3 DNA reads as TGTGCCAGCAGCTTAATGCACGGGACTAGCGGATCCAATGAGCAGTTCTTC. This sequence encodes CASSLMHGTSGSNEQFF.

This rearrangement joins TRBV29-1 to TRBJ2-6; D gene unclear. CDR3 length: 14 residues. Germline V gives CDR1 SQVTM, CDR2 ANQGSEA. The V gene lost 5 bases and the J gene lost 3 bases, with 11 bases spanning the gap. CDR3 amino acids: CSVFFASGANVLTF. CDR3 sequence (DNA): TGCAGCGTTTTCTTCGCGAGTGGGGCCAACGTCCTGACTTTC. Filled out from reference TRBV29-1 and TRBJ2-6, the complete variable domain reads SAVISQKPSRDICQRGTSLTIQCQVDSQVTMMFWYRQQPGQSLTLIATANQGSEATYESGFVIDKFPISRPNLTFSTLTVSNMSPEDSSIYLCSVFFASGANVLTFGAGSRLTVL.

J is TRBJ1-1 and V is TRBV19, with 9 bases that match TRBD1. V lost 5 bases and J lost 2; bases outside the gene matches: 6. Germline V lookup: CDR1 LNHDA, CDR2 SQIVND (reference sequence). The CDR3 has 15 residues. The chain's CDR3 is CASSSRTGGNTEAFF. The CDR3 DNA reads TGTGCCAGTAGTTCCAGAACAGGGGGCAACACTGAAGCTTTCTTT.

The chain couples TRBV7-9 to TRBJ2-3, with 7 positions matching TRBD2. CDR1 SEHNR and CDR2 FQNEAQ come from the germline V gene (reference sequence). J gave up 6 bases and V 7 bases, and 10 bases lay outside the gene matches. The CDR3 totals 14 residues. In nucleotides, the CDR3 is TGTGCCAGCAAATCAGGGACCGGGGGGGATACGCAGTATTTT. Its protein is CASKSGTGGDTQYF.

This chain links TRBV9 with TRBJ2-1, with 12 bases identical to TRBD2. The CDR3 sequence is 16 residues long. The germline CDR1 and CDR2 sequences are SGDLS and YYNGEE. The ends lost 4 bases at V and 10 bases at J; junction bases unmatched: 12. CDR3 protein: CASSPSEASGREEQFF. The DNA for the CDR3 is TGTGCCAGCAGCCCCAGCGAGGCTAGCGGGAGGGAGGAGCAGTTCTTC.

The V gene is TRBV28, the J gene TRBJ2-5; TRBD1 agrees at 7 bases. The junction had 10 bases not matched to a gene; V was cut back by 5 bases and J by 4 bases. CDR3 length equals 15 residues. Germline V gene sequence: CDR1 MDHEN, CDR2 SYDVKM. The CDR3 protein is CASSTRQGVRETQYF. The CDR3 DNA reads as TGTGCCAGCAGTACCAGACAGGGCGTCAGAGAGACCCAGTACTTC.